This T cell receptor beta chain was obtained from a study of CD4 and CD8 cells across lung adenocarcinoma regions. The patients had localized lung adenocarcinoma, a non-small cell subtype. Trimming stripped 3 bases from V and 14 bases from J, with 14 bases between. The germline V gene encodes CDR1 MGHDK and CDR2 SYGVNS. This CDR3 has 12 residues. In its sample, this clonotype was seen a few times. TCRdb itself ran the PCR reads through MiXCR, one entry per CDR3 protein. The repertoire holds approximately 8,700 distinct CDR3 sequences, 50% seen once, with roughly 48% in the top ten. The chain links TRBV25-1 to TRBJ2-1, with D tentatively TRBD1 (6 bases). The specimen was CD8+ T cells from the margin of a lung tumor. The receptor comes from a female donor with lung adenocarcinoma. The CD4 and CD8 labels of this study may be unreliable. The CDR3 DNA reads TGTGCCAGCAGTGATAACGTGAACAGGGAGTTCTTC. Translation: CASSDNVNREFF.